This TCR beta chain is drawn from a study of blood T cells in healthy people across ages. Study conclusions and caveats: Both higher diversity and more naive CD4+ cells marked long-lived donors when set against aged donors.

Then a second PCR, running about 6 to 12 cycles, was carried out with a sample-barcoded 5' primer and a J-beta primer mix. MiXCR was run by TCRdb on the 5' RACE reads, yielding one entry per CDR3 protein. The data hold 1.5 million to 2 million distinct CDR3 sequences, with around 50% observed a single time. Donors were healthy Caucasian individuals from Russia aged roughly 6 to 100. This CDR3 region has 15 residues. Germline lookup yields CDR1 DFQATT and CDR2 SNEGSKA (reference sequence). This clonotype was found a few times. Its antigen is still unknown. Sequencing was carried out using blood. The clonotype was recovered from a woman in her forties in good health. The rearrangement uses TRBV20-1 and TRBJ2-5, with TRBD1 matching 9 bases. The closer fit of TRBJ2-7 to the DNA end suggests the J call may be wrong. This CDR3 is CSASLGTGSTYEQYF. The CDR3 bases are TGCAGTGCTAGCCTAGGGACAGGGAGTACCTACGAGCAGTACTTC.